What follows are 18 T cell receptor beta chains derived from one specimen sequenced in a study of T cells after yellow fever vaccination. TCRdb re-called the 5' RACE reads with MiXCR, one entry per CDR3 protein. The sample gives around 590,000 distinct CDR3 sequences, around an eighth of which show up once; around 14% is in the top ten. Source: PBMCs, taken on the day of the yellow fever booster vaccination. These receptors were collected from a man aged 25-40 years who received the YFV17D yellow fever vaccine.

The rearrangement uses TRBV6-1 and TRBJ2-7, with D perhaps TRBD1 or TRBD2 (6 bases each). This CDR3 contains 15 residues. Germline V gives CDR1 MNHNS, CDR2 SASEGT. Trimming took 8 bases from V and 6 from J, leaving 23 bases between them. In nucleotides, the CDR3 is TGTGCCAGCCTTAGGGGGGTCTCCAACCCTAGCGAGCAGTACTTC. Encoded protein: CASLRGVSNPSEQYF.

The chain uses TRBV5-1 and TRBJ2-1; 9 bases are shared with TRBD2. Germline trimming cut 7 bases from V and 3 bases from J; bases unmatched to any gene: 11. The CDR3 sequence is 16 residues long. Germline values: CDR1 SGHRS, CDR2 YFSETQ. CDR3 residues: CASRRRGGANYNEQFF. The CDR3 nucleotides read TGCGCCAGCCGCAGGCGGGGGGGGGCTAACTACAATGAGCAGTTCTTC.

This clonotype has a handful of counts. The rearrangement uses TRBV7-2 and TRBJ2-1, with D possibly matching TRBD2 (6 bases). The CDR3 has 14 residues. The V end lost 8 bases, the J end lost 0 bases, and 11 bases lay between the germline ends. In germline, CDR1 is SGHTA, CDR2 FQGNSA. CDR3 residues: CASGRPISYNEQFF. In DNA, the CDR3 is TGTGCCAGCGGGAGGCCCATCTCCTACAATGAGCAGTTCTTC.

V usage is TRBV20-1 and J usage is TRBJ1-5; D remains ambiguous. Trimming left V 2 bases short and J 6 bases short, with 11 bases between. Looked up from germline, CDR1 is DFQATT and CDR2 is SNEGSKA (reference sequence). The CDR3 runs 13 residues. In DNA form, the CDR3 reads TGCAGTGCTAGAAACGGGTTCGGTCAGCCCCAGCATTTT. This translates into CSARNGFGQPQHF.

The rearrangement joins TRBV3-1 to TRBJ2-3, with TRBD2 matching 7 bases. The CDR3 runs 17 residues. V shed 5 bases, J shed 6 bases, and the junction held 17 bases outside the gene matches. CDR1 is LGHDT, CDR2 YNNKEL, per germline (reference sequence). The CDR3 region is CASSFRPTSTAQDTQYF. CDR3 sequence (DNA): TGTGCCAGCAGCTTTAGGCCGACTAGCACCGCCCAGGATACGCAGTATTTT.

This clonotype showed up many times. This chain uses TRBV4-2 with TRBJ1-2; D is perhaps TRBD1 (5 bases). CDR3 size: 17 residues. CDR1 is LGHNA and CDR2 is YNFKEQ in the germline V gene. V dropped 0 bases and J dropped 4 bases, with 18 bases sitting between them. CDR3 residues: CASSQEGAGQGSYGYTF. The CDR3 DNA reads TGTGCCAGCAGCCAAGAAGGGGCTGGGCAGGGCAGCTATGGCTACACCTTC.

This clonotype has only a few counts. The rearrangement joins TRBV28 to TRBJ2-2, with D perhaps TRBD1 or TRBD2 (5 bases each). Germline lookup yields CDR1 MDHEN and CDR2 SYDVKM. V lost 8 bases to trimming and J lost 7 bases, with 11 bases between them. There are 12 residues in the CDR3. CDR3 in amino acids: CASQGEIGELFF. The DNA of the CDR3 is TGTGCCAGCCAGGGAGAGATCGGGGAGCTGTTTTTT. Together with reference TRBV28 and TRBJ2-2, the CDR3 gives the full variable domain: DVKVTQSSRYLVKRTGEKVFLECVQDMDHENMFWYRQDPGLGLRLIYFSYDVKMKEKGDIPEGYSVSREKKERFSLILESASTNQTSMYLCASQGEIGELFFGEGSRLTVL.

This clonotype was detected a few times. The chain recombines TRBV5-1 with TRBJ2-3, with D possibly TRBD2 on 6 matching bases. Between the trimmed V and J ends, which lost 4 bases and 2 bases, there was a span of 11 bases. The CDR3 has 14 residues. CDR1 and CDR2 (germline): SGHRS, YFSETQ. The CDR3: CASSPGLDTDTQYF. The CDR3 DNA reads as TGCGCCAGCAGCCCGGGACTTGACACAGATACGCAGTATTTT.

This clonotype was seen only a few times. The chain carries TRBV19 and TRBJ2-1, with a possible D match to TRBD1 (5 bases). The CDR3 runs 12 residues. Trimming left V 5 bases short and J 12 bases short, with 14 bases between. The germline V gene encodes CDR1 LNHDA and CDR2 SQIVND (reference sequence). The DNA for the CDR3 is TGTGCCAGTAGTTTTCAGGGTTTGGCGCAGTTCTTC. It translates to CASSFQGLAQFF.

Here the CDR3 DNA reads TGCAGTGCCTGCGGGGTAAGCTCCTACGAGCAGTACTTC. Protein sequence: CSACGVSSYEQYF. The chain combines TRBV20-1 with TRBJ2-7; tentative D call: TRBD2 (6 bases). The length of the CDR3 is 13 residues. Looked up from germline, CDR1 is DFQATT and CDR2 is SNEGSKA (reference sequence). V gave up 6 bases and J gave up 0 bases, with 12 bases separating them.

The chain couples TRBV6-1 to TRBJ2-4, with D uncertain. The CDR3 loop spans 15 amino acids. Per germline, CDR1 MNHNS and CDR2 SASEGT. Trimming removed 4 bases from V and 0 bases from J, with 10 bases in between. CDR3 DNA: TGTGCCAGCAGTGTGACCGTATTAGCCAAAAACATTCAGTACTTC. Translation: CASSVTVLAKNIQYF.

The J gene is TRBJ2-5, the V gene TRBV2, with D unresolved. The CDR3 covers 13 residues. V was cut by 1 base and J by 3 bases, with 6 bases left in between. Germline-derived CDR1 and CDR2 are SNHLY and FYNNEI. The DNA of the CDR3 is TGTGCCAGCAGTGAAGTGTTGGAAGAGACCCAGTACTTC. Amino acids: CASSEVLEETQYF.

This rearrangement joins TRBV11-2 to TRBJ1-2; D possibly corresponds to TRBD1 (5 bases). The CDR3 is 13 amino acids. V shed 5 bases and J shed 9 bases, with 16 bases lying between them. Germline V gene lookup returns CDR1 SGHAT and CDR2 FQNNGV. The CDR3 loop is CASSPPGPFRYTF. CDR3 in DNA: TGTGCCAGCAGCCCCCCGGGGCCCTTCCGCTACACCTTC.

The V call is TRBV6-1, the J call TRBJ2-7; TRBD1 might be the D (6 bases). Trimming left V 6 bases short and J 0 bases short, with 18 bases between. The CDR3 sequence is 16 residues long. CDR1 and CDR2 (germline): MNHNS, SASEGT. Here the CDR3 DNA reads TGTGCCAGCAGGGGGACCACAGGGCAGAGCTCCTACGAGCAGTACTTC. Translated: CASRGTTGQSSYEQYF.

This chain links TRBV25-1 with TRBJ2-5; D ambiguous. The V gene's germline CDR1 is MGHDK and CDR2 SYGVNS. V was shortened by 1 base and J by 0 bases, with 9 bases between the two germline ends. There are 15 residues in the CDR3. CDR3 protein: CASSEFGINQETQYF. DNA of the CDR3: TGTGCCAGCAGTGAATTCGGCATAAACCAAGAGACCCAGTACTTC.

This chain joins TRBV10-1 and TRBJ2-1; D not resolved. This CDR3 comprises 15 residues. V was trimmed by 5 bases and J by 6 bases, leaving 17 bases between them. Germline loops: CDR1 WNHNN, CDR2 SYGVQD (reference sequence). The CDR3 nucleotides are TGCGCCAGCAGTCCATATTTAACCAATTTCAATGAGCAGTTCTTC. The encoded protein is CASSPYLTNFNEQFF.

In regard to this clonotype: Mismatch with germline at one junction end may stem from a read error. The gene calls are TRBV6-1 and TRBJ2-7, with 7 bases identical to TRBD1. The V gene's germline CDR1 is MNHNS and CDR2 SASEGT. The CDR3 has 15 amino acids. For the CDR3, the DNA is TGTACCAGCAGCACCGACAGGGCTAGGGCCTACGAGCAGTACTTC. Protein product: CTSSTDRARAYEQYF.

The CDR3 reads CASKAGGGNQPQHF. DNA for the CDR3: TGTGCCAGCAAGGCGGGCGGAGGCAATCAGCCCCAGCATTTT. This chain links TRBV2 with TRBJ1-5; D ambiguous. The CDR3 is 14 residues long. Germline V lookup: CDR1 SNHLY, CDR2 FYNNEI. Between the trimmed V and J ends, which lost 7 bases and 2 bases, there was a span of 12 bases.